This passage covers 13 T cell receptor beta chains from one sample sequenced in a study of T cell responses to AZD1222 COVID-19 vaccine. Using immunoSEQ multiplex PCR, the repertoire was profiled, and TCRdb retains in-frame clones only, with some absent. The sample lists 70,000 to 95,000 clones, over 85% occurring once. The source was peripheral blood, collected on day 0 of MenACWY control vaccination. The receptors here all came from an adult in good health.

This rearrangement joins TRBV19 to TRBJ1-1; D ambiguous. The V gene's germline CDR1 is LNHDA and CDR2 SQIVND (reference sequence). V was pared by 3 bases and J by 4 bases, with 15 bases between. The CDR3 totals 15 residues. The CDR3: CASSMSAPFRTEAFF. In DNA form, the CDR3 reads TGTGCCAGTAGTATGTCAGCCCCCTTTCGCACTGAAGCTTTCTTT. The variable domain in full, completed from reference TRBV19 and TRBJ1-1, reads DGGITQSPKYLFRKEGQNVTLSCEQNLNHDAMYWYRQDPGQGLRLIYYSQIVNDFQKGDIAEGYSVSREKKESFPLTVTSAQKNPTAFYLCASSMSAPFRTEAFFGQGTRLTVV.

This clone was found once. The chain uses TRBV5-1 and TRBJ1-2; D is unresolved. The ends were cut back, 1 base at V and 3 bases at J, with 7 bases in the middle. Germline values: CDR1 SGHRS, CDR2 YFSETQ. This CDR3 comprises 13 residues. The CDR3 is CASSLNVDYGYTF. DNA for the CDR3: TGCGCCAGCAGCTTGAACGTCGACTATGGCTACACCTTC. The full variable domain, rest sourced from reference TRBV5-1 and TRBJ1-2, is KAGVTQTPRYLIKTRGQQVTLSCSPISGHRSVSWYQQTPGQGLQFLFEYFSETQRNKGNFPGRFSGRQFSNSRSEMNVSTLELGDSALYLCASSLNVDYGYTFGSGTRLTVV.

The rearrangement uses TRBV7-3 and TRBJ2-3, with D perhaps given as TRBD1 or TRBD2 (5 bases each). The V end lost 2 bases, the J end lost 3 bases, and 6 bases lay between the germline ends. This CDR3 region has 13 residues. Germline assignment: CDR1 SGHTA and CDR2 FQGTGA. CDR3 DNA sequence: TGTGCCAGCAGCTTAGGGGGAACAGATACGCAGTATTTT. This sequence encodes CASSLGGTDTQYF.

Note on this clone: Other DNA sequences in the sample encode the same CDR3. CDR3 in amino acids: CASSPRGGDTEAFF. CDR3 bases: TGTGCCAGTAGTCCTCGGGGGGGGGACACTGAAGCTTTCTTT. The rearrangement joins TRBV19 to TRBJ1-1, with D possibly being TRBD1 (5 bases). Trimming took 5 bases from V and 3 from J, leaving 13 bases between them. This CDR3 is built from 14 residues. The germline CDR1 and CDR2 sequences are LNHDA and SQIVND (reference sequence).

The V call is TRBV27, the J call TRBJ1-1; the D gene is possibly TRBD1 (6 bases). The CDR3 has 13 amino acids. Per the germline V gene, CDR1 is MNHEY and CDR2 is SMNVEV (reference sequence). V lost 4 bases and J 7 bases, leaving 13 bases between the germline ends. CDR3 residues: CASSSRGLNEAFF. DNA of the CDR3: TGTGCCAGCAGTTCCAGGGGTCTAAATGAAGCTTTCTTT.

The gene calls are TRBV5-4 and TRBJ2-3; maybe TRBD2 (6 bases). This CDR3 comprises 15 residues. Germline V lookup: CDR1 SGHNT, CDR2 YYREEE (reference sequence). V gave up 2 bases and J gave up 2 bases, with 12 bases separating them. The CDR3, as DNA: TGTGCCAGCAGCTTCCGGGACTCCAACACAGATACGCAGTATTTT. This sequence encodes CASSFRDSNTDTQYF.

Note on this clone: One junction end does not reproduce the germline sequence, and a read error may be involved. The CDR3 nucleotides read TGTGCCTGGGGTGTCACTGAAGCTTTCTTT. Translating it yields CAWGVTEAFF. The chain carries TRBV30 and TRBJ1-1; the D is unclear. The CDR3 is made up of 10 amino acids. Germline V gene lookup returns CDR1 GTSNPN and CDR2 SVGIG (reference sequence).

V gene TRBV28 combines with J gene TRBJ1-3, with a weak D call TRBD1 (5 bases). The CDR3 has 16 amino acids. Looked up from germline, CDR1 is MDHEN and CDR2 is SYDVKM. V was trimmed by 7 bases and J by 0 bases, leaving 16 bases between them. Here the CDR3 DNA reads TGTGCCAGCAAGTTCCCAGGGACCCACTCTGGAAACACCATATATTTT. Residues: CASKFPGTHSGNTIYF.

The CDR3 DNA is TGTGCCAGCAGCTCACGACAGGGGTATGGCTACACCTTC. Protein: CASSSRQGYGYTF. The genes are TRBV7-2 and TRBJ1-2; 8 bases align to TRBD1. The junction had 3 bases not matched to a gene; V was cut back by 4 bases and J by 5 bases. Germline CDR1 reads SGHTA; CDR2 reads FQGNSA. The CDR3 is 13 residues long.

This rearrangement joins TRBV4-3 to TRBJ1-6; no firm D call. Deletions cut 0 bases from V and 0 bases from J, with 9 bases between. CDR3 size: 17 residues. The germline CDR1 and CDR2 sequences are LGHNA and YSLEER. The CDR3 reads CASSQDLDSSYNSPLHF. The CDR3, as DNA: TGCGCCAGCAGCCAAGATTTGGATAGCTCCTATAATTCACCCCTCCACTTT.

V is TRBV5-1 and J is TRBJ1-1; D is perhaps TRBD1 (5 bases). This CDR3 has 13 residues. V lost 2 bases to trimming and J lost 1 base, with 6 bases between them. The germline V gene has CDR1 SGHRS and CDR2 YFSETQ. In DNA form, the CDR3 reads TGCGCCAGCAGCTTCGGGGGGAACACTGAAGCTTTCTTT. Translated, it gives CASSFGGNTEAFF.

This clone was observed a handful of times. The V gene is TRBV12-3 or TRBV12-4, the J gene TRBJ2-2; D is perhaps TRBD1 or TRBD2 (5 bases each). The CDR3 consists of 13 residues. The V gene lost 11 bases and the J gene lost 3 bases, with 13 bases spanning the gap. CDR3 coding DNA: TGTGCCGAAGGTTCGGGGCACACCGGGGAGCTGTTTTTT. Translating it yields CAEGSGHTGELFF.

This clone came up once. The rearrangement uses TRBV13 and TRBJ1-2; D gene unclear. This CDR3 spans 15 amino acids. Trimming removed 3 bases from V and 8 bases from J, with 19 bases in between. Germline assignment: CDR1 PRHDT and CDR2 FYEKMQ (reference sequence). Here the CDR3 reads CASSLRVEATGGYTF. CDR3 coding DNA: TGTGCCAGCAGCTTGCGGGTTGAAGCTACGGGGGGCTACACCTTC. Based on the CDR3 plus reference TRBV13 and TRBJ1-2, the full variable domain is AAGVIQSPRHLIKEKRETATLKCYPIPRHDTVYWYQQGPGQDPQFLISFYEKMQSDKGSIPDRFSAQQFSDYHSELNMSSLELGDSALYFCASSLRVEATGGYTFGSGTRLTVV.